A single sample is the source of the 25 T cell receptor beta chains below, sequenced in a study of shared clonotypes between healthy human individuals. Naive CD8 isolation took CD45RO-negative cells positively selected for CCR7 and excluded terminally differentiated effector memory CD45RA+ cells. Assay used: immunoSEQ multiplex PCR; TCRdb lists only in-frame clones, some missing. The sample records about 2 million clones, roughly 94% being singletons. The sample was naive CD8+ T cells sorted from blood. The receptors come from a man between 18 and 29 years old in good health.

This chain uses TRBV13 with TRBJ2-2; weak D call: TRBD2 (6 bases). The germline V gene has CDR1 PRHDT and CDR2 FYEKMQ (reference sequence). The CDR3 extends over 15 amino acids. V shed 5 bases and J shed 1 base, with 11 bases lying between them. The CDR3 nucleotides read TGTGCCAGCAGCAGGGGACTTCTGAACACCGGGGAGCTGTTTTTT. It is translated as CASSRGLLNTGELFF.

The rearrangement links TRBV30 to TRBJ2-1; D uncertain. Trimming stripped 0 bases from V and 1 base from J, with 4 bases between. Germline values: CDR1 GTSNPN, CDR2 SVGIG (reference sequence). This CDR3 region has 13 residues. The CDR3 sequence: CAWSVVSYNEQFF. The CDR3 region has the DNA TGTGCCTGGAGTGTTGTTTCCTACAATGAGCAGTTCTTC. Using reference TRBV30 and TRBJ2-1 for the parts outside the CDR3, the full variable domain is SQTIHQWPATLVQPVGSPLSLECTVEGTSNPNLYWYRQAAGRGLQLLFYSVGIGQISSEVPQNLSASRPQDRQFILSSKKLLLSDSGFYLCAWSVVSYNEQFFGPGTRLTVL.

The gene calls are TRBV4-3 and TRBJ1-2; D call uncertain. With 1 base removed from V and 3 bases from J, the gap between germline ends came to 12 bases. The CDR3 loop spans 15 amino acids. The germline CDR1 and CDR2 sequences are LGHNA and YSLEER. The CDR3, as DNA: TGCGCCAGCAGCCAAGTTTGGGGTCCCGACTATGGCTACACCTTC. This sequence encodes CASSQVWGPDYGYTF.

V gene TRBV7-6 combines with J gene TRBJ2-7; tentative D call: TRBD2 (5 bases). Germline-derived CDR1 and CDR2 are SGHVS and FNYEAQ. This CDR3 has 13 amino acids. Trimming pared 4 bases from V and 1 base from J, leaving 8 bases between. This CDR3 reads CASSSGISYEQYF. The CDR3 DNA reads TGTGCCAGCAGCTCCGGGATATCCTACGAGCAGTACTTC.

The chain links TRBV9 to TRBJ2-2; D possibly uses TRBD1 or TRBD2 (5 bases each). V dropped 0 bases and J dropped 4 bases, with 13 bases sitting between them. The germline V gene encodes CDR1 SGDLS and CDR2 YYNGEE. This CDR3 spans 16 amino acids. This chain's CDR3 is CASSVGGTSITGELFF. The CDR3 DNA reads as TGTGCCAGCAGCGTAGGAGGGACGTCAATCACCGGGGAGCTGTTTTTT.

The J gene is TRBJ1-2, the V gene TRBV5-4, with 11 bases aligning to TRBD1. The CDR3 is made up of 15 amino acids. Germline V gene data show CDR1 as SGHNT and CDR2 as YYREEE (reference sequence). The V and J ends lost 3 bases and 2 bases, in that order; junction bases with no gene match: 3. CDR3 region: CASSSGQGANYGYTF. Here the CDR3 DNA reads TGTGCCAGCAGCTCCGGACAGGGGGCGAACTATGGCTACACCTTC.

Concerning this clone itself: The same CDR3 arises from other DNA sequences in this sample as well. V and J are TRBV4-1 and TRBJ2-7, with 9 bases lining up with TRBD1. Per the germline V gene, CDR1 is MGHRA and CDR2 is YSYEKL. This CDR3 is 14 amino acids long. Trimming took 0 bases from V and 7 from J; bases not matched to a gene: 4. The CDR3 here is CASSQEDRGREQYF. DNA for the CDR3: TGCGCCAGCAGCCAAGAGGACAGGGGTAGGGAGCAGTACTTC.

The V gene is TRBV19, the J gene TRBJ2-7; D might be TRBD1 (6 bases). The length of the CDR3 is 14 residues. Trimming took off 9 bases at V and 2 bases at J, with 17 bases between the two ends. Per germline, CDR1 LNHDA and CDR2 SQIVND (reference sequence). The CDR3 spells CASRDTQGTYEQYF. CDR3 nucleotides: TGTGCCAGCAGAGATACACAGGGTACCTACGAGCAGTACTTC.

This chain links TRBV9 with TRBJ1-4, with D perhaps matching TRBD1 (6 bases). This CDR3 is built from 15 residues. Trimming took 4 bases from V and 5 from J, leaving 15 bases between them. CDR1 SGDLS and CDR2 YYNGEE come from the germline V gene. The chain's CDR3 is CASSPGGQGNEKLFF. CDR3 coding DNA: TGTGCCAGCAGCCCCGGGGGGCAGGGGAATGAAAAACTGTTTTTT. Based on the CDR3 plus reference TRBV9 and TRBJ1-4, the full variable domain is DSGVTQTPKHLITATGQRVTLRCSPRSGDLSVYWYQQSLDQGLQFLIQYYNGEERAKGNILERFSAQQFPDLHSELNLSSLELGDSALYFCASSPGGQGNEKLFFGSGTQLSVL.

The chain recombines TRBV15 with TRBJ2-1; 11 bases are shared with TRBD1. Germline V gene sequence: CDR1 LNHNV, CDR2 YYDKDF (reference sequence). Losses at the gene ends were 5 bases for V and 7 bases for J; bases not matched to a gene: 10. This CDR3 has 16 residues. In DNA form, the CDR3 reads TGTGCCACCAGCGCATTAAAGGGGACAGGGGGAAATGAGCAGTTCTTC. It codes for CATSALKGTGGNEQFF.

For this clone: The same CDR3 arises from other DNA sequences in this sample as well. The chain recombines TRBV5-1 with TRBJ2-1, with 10 nucleotides matching TRBD2. Germline CDR1 is SGHRS and CDR2 is YFSETQ. The CDR3 is 15 amino acids. After removal of 4 bases from V and 4 bases from J, the junction contained 5 bases not matched to a gene. CDR3 sequence (DNA): TGCGCCAGCAGCATTAGCGGGGGGCCGTACAATGAGCAGTTCTTC. Translated: CASSISGGPYNEQFF. The variable domain in full, completed from reference TRBV5-1 and TRBJ2-1, reads KAGVTQTPRYLIKTRGQQVTLSCSPISGHRSVSWYQQTPGQGLQFLFEYFSETQRNKGNFPGRFSGRQFSNSRSEMNVSTLELGDSALYLCASSISGGPYNEQFFGPGTRLTVL.

This chain links TRBV19 with TRBJ2-5; 7 nucleotides match TRBD1. V gave up 1 base and J gave up 4 bases; unmatched junction bases: 12. Germline V lookup: CDR1 LNHDA, CDR2 SQIVND (reference sequence). The CDR3 is made up of 17 amino acids. The CDR3 loop reads CASSIGGNRGVGETQYF. Written as DNA, the CDR3 is TGTGCCAGTAGTATAGGAGGGAACAGGGGTGTAGGAGAGACCCAGTACTTC.

This clone was seen a few times. The V gene is TRBV30, the J gene TRBJ1-2, with TRBD1 as a possible D gene (5 bases). Germline CDR1 reads GTSNPN; CDR2 reads SVGIG (reference sequence). The CDR3 length is 12 residues. The germline V and J ends were trimmed by 0 bases and 6 bases, with 8 bases remaining between them. CDR3 in amino acids: CAWSVGVDGYTF. CDR3 sequence (DNA): TGTGCCTGGAGTGTAGGGGTGGATGGCTACACCTTC. The full variable domain, rest sourced from reference TRBV30 and TRBJ1-2, is SQTIHQWPATLVQPVGSPLSLECTVEGTSNPNLYWYRQAAGRGLQLLFYSVGIGQISSEVPQNLSASRPQDRQFILSSKKLLLSDSGFYLCAWSVGVDGYTFGSGTRLTVV.

V usage is TRBV2 and J usage is TRBJ1-5; the D gene is possibly TRBD1 (6 bases). V lost 0 bases to trimming and J lost 7 bases, with 10 bases between them. The CDR3 has 14 residues. CDR1 and CDR2 from the germline V gene are SNHLY and FYNNEI. This CDR3 reads CASSEAFQGQPQHF. The CDR3 region has the DNA TGTGCCAGCAGTGAAGCCTTCCAGGGGCAGCCCCAGCATTTT.

The gene calls are TRBV5-1 and TRBJ2-1, with 8 bases identical to TRBD2. CDR1 and CDR2 (germline): SGHRS, YFSETQ. Trimming removed 0 bases from V and 5 bases from J; junction bases left unmatched: 7. The CDR3 extends over 16 amino acids. CDR3 bases: TGCGCCAGCAGCTTGGGGAGCGGGGGCCAGGACAATGAGCAGTTCTTC. It is translated as CASSLGSGGQDNEQFF.

The chain combines TRBV7-9 with TRBJ2-7; 9 nucleotides agree with TRBD1. The V gene end was trimmed by 5 bases and the J gene end by 2 bases; junction bases not matched to a gene: 10. CDR1 and CDR2 from the germline V gene are SEHNR and FQNEAQ (reference sequence). This CDR3 spans 16 amino acids. The CDR3 DNA sequence: TGTGCCAGCAGCGGAAAATTCGGACAGGGGACCTACGAGCAGTACTTC. It is translated as CASSGKFGQGTYEQYF.

The chain has TRBV7-3 and TRBJ2-3; no clear D gene. Germline CDR1 is SGHTA and CDR2 is FQGTGA. The V end lost 2 bases, the J end lost 0 bases, and 6 bases lay between the germline ends. CDR3 length: 14 residues. The CDR3 DNA is TGTGCCAGCAGCTTAGCACAGAGCACAGATACGCAGTATTTT. Translating it yields CASSLAQSTDTQYF.

This clone appeared once. The chain uses TRBV2 and TRBJ2-4, with D possibly being TRBD2 (5 bases). This CDR3 spans 15 amino acids. Per germline, CDR1 SNHLY and CDR2 FYNNEI. With 4 bases removed from V and 2 bases from J, the gap between germline ends came to 12 bases. The DNA for the CDR3 is TGTGCCAGCAGTGTCGGGATTGGGACCAAAAACATTCAGTACTTC. Its protein product is CASSVGIGTKNIQYF. Full variable domain (remainder filled in from reference TRBV2 and TRBJ2-4): EPEVTQTPSHQVTQMGQEVILRCVPISNHLYFYWYRQILGQKVEFLVSFYNNEISEKSEIFDDQFSVERPDGSNFTLKIRSTKLEDSAMYFCASSVGIGTKNIQYFGAGTRLSVL.

With respect to this clone: Other DNA sequences in the same sample also yield this CDR3. The chain carries TRBV10-3 and TRBJ1-1; D may be TRBD1 (5 bases). V was clipped by 2 bases and J by 6 bases, with 7 bases between them. Germline V CDR1 and CDR2: ENHRY, SYGVKD. This CDR3 region has 12 residues. The DNA of the CDR3 is TGTGCCATCAGTGAGGGGGGGGCTGAAGCTTTCTTT. It is translated as CAISEGGAEAFF.

The count of this clone is one. This chain links TRBV30 with TRBJ1-3; the D gene is possibly TRBD1 (6 bases). The CDR3 loop spans 12 amino acids. Per germline, CDR1 GTSNPN and CDR2 SVGIG (reference sequence). Trimming removed 0 bases from V and 7 bases from J, with 7 bases in between. The CDR3 DNA reads as TGTGCCTGGAGTGTTCAGGGGAACACCATATATTTT. This encodes CAWSVQGNTIYF.

This rearrangement joins TRBV29-1 to TRBJ1-4; possibly TRBD1 for D (6 bases). CDR1 is SQVTM, CDR2 ANQGSEA, per germline. V was trimmed by 0 bases and J by 3 bases, leaving 11 bases between them. The CDR3 covers 15 residues. Written as DNA, the CDR3 is TGCAGCGTTGAAGATCGGGGGGCCTCTAATGAAAAACTGTTTTTT. Translated, it gives CSVEDRGASNEKLFF.

The chain recombines TRBV25-1 with TRBJ1-2, with TRBD1 matching over 7 bases. CDR3 size: 16 residues. Per the germline V gene, CDR1 is MGHDK and CDR2 is SYGVNS. V lost 2 bases to trimming and J lost 0 bases; unmatched junction nucleotides: 6. The CDR3 bases are TGTGCCAGCAGTGAACCCGACAGGGAAGCTAACTATGGCTACACCTTC. Its translation: CASSEPDREANYGYTF.

The rearrangement joins TRBV5-1 to TRBJ2-7; D is ambiguous. The CDR3 sequence is 15 residues long. CDR1 is SGHRS and CDR2 is YFSETQ in the germline V gene. Trimming took 4 bases from V and 0 from J, leaving 14 bases between them. CDR3 region: CASSPGAGISYEQYF. The CDR3 nucleotides read TGCGCCAGCAGCCCGGGCGCAGGTATCTCCTACGAGCAGTACTTC. The whole variable domain, remainder taken from reference TRBV5-1 and TRBJ2-7, is KAGVTQTPRYLIKTRGQQVTLSCSPISGHRSVSWYQQTPGQGLQFLFEYFSETQRNKGNFPGRFSGRQFSNSRSEMNVSTLELGDSALYLCASSPGAGISYEQYFGPGTRLTVT.

This rearrangement joins TRBV18 to TRBJ2-1, with TRBD2 identical over 8 bases. V lost 6 bases and J lost 3; bases outside the gene matches: 10. The CDR3 sequence is 16 residues long. CDR1 and CDR2 from the germline V gene are KGHSH and LQKENI. The CDR3, as DNA: TGTGCCAGCTCCCCCGGGCGAGCGGGGGACTACAATGAGCAGTTCTTC. Translated: CASSPGRAGDYNEQFF.

This rearrangement joins TRBV6-1 to TRBJ2-5, with 12 nucleotides matching TRBD2. This CDR3 is built from 17 residues. Germline values: CDR1 MNHNS, CDR2 SASEGT. The J segment lost 2 bases and the V segment lost 2 bases, leaving 6 bases of the junction unmatched. Here the CDR3 DNA reads TGTGCCAGCAGTGAAAGTTTCGGACTAGCGGGACAAGAGACCCAGTACTTC. Protein: CASSESFGLAGQETQYF.